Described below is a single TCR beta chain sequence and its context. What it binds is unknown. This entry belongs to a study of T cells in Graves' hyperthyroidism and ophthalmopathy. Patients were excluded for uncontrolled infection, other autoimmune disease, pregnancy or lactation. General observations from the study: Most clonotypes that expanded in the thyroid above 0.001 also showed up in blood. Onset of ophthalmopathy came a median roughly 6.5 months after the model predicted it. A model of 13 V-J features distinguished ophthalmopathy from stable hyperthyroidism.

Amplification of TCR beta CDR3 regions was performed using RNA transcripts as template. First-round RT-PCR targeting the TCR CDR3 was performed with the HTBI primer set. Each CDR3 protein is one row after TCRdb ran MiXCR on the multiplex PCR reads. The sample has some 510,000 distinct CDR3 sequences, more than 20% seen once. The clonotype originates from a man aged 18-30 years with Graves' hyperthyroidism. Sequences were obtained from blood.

The CDR3 bases are TGTGCCAGCAGGGGACGGGGAGGGAGGCAAGAGACCCAGTACTTC. Translated, it gives CASRGRGGRQETQYF. The genes are TRBV7-8 and TRBJ2-5; 7 bases align to TRBD2. Germline CDR1 is SGHVS and CDR2 is FQNEAQ. With V trimmed by 6 bases and J by 2 bases, 9 bases remained unmatched. The CDR3 has 15 residues.